The present entry profiles one TCR beta chain with its context. Its cognate antigen has yet to be identified. The record has no base qualities; no much larger clone is one base away. The sample originates from a study of molecular identifiers for immune sequencing clone quantification (dated by TCRdb to the late 2010s). For context, the study as a whole: For a replicate experiment, RNA from about 20,000 or 100,000 naive CD8 T cells was divided into five aliquots, of which four were sequenced. This methods study benchmarked molecular-identifier clustering-based TCR repertoire sequencing (MIDCIRS) and TCR RNA copy counting, using CD8 T cells to do so.

Naive CD8 T cell libraries were made from about 21,000 to 970,000 sorted cells using 10%, 30% or 50% of purified RNA. Naive CD8 T cells were FACS-sorted as CD8+CD4-CCR7+CD45RA+ on a BD FACSAria II into RLT Plus buffer. Roughly 10 TCR copies' worth of Jurkat RNA were spiked into roughly 19,000-1,000,000 naive CD8 T cell samples to test detection sensitivity. CD8 T cells were enriched with RosetteSep CD8+ T Cell Enrichment Cocktail and Ficoll-Paque, followed by ACK red cell lysis. Libraries were constructed by PCR. The instrument was an Illumina HiSeq 4000. Bulk TCR libraries were generated as previously described, with the TCR primers listed in Table S5 used. Total RNA was purified with the Qiagen AllPrep DNA/RNA kit. Before analysis, reads from multiple sequencing runs of the same library were pooled. The study's own analysis went as follows. Reads were retained only if their TCR constant sequence matched exactly, and those retained reads were trimmed to 150 nt and grouped according to their 12-nt molecular barcodes. Reads in each barcode group were sub-clustered using a 15% Levenshtein threshold, and a quality-weighted consensus sequence was built for each RNA molecule. Non-functional sequences were removed, as were lower-count sequences one edit away from another. Based on a fit of two negative binomial distributions, barcode sub-clusters having less than 20% of the maximum read count were discarded. Starting from the raw public reads, TCRdb applied fastp trimming at Q25, assembled clones with MiXCR and retained in-frame beta chains. Rows are unified per CDR3 protein, each entry keeping the most common DNA and genes. The V and J calls were determined by TCRdb, not by the authors. A total of around 70,000 distinct CDR3 sequences appear in this sample, about a fifth of them only once. Roughly 1.4% of the sample belongs to the ten largest clones.

Overall study outcomes, separate from this receptor: When barcode sub-clustering was left out, chimeric consensus sequences inflated TCR diversity, with chimeras reaching as high as 47%. In CMV-specific effector cells, clones with more than 20 RNA copies accounted for over 97% of molecules, whereas in naive cells such clones accounted for under 1%. Approximately 3.1 recovered TCR RNA copies per cell were obtained by modeling, versus around 9.8 by digital PCR, implying a capture efficiency of 25% to 30%. The naive libraries included spiked-in Jurkat TCR RNA (over nine copies' worth), and this RNA is not part of the donor repertoire. Spiked-in Jurkat TCR RNA equal to a single cell's worth was reported to be detectable even within one million naive CD8 T cells. Highly expanded clone sizes could be underestimated because identical TCR molecules may share a barcode.

Sample: naive CD8+ T cells from blood, with Jurkat cell RNA spiked in. This specimen's cell subset or site label, interpreted: FACS-sorted CD8+CD4-CCR7+CD45RA+ naive T cells. The clonotype comes from a human donor in good health. Some libraries in this study had Jurkat cell RNA spiked in.

CDR3 reads: CASSLGFNQPQHF. The DNA reads as follows: TGTGCCAGCAGCTTAGGTTTCAATCAGCCCCAGCATTTT. This sequence uses TRBV7-9 and TRBJ1-5, with no confidently assigned D gene. CDR1 and CDR2, looked up from the germline V gene (reference sequence), are SEHNR and FQNEAQ. The CDR3 measures 13 amino acids from cysteine to phenylalanine. The kept DNA is CDR3 alone, 39 bases in frame from the first base. Trimming costs V 1 base and J 3 bases, and their ends lie 4 bases apart.